This T cell receptor beta chain emerged from a study of graft-versus-host responses after intestinal transplantation. Regarding the study as a whole: Those patients showing graft-donor T cell macrochimerism displayed high graft-versus-host to host-versus-graft clonal ratios in allografts.

Germline V gives CDR1 SEHNR, CDR2 FQNEAQ (reference sequence). This CDR3 region has 15 residues. V was clipped by 3 bases and J by 5 bases; unmatched bases: 5. TCRdb's copy holds only in-frame clones and misses some; the assay was immunoSEQ multiplex PCR. The sample contains fewer than 11,000 clones, 80% to 95% of which appear only once. About this clone itself: Its target is unknown.

V usage is TRBV7-9 and J usage is TRBJ2-5, with TRBD2 matching 11 bases. Sequences were derived from PBMCs, sampled around 40 days after intestinal transplantation. The TCR sequence derives from a human patient who received an intestinal transplant, so some T cells may come from the graft donor. CDR3 region: CASSFSGGARETQYF. For the CDR3, the DNA is TGTGCCAGCAGCTTTAGCGGGGGGGCCCGGGAGACCCAGTACTTC.